Below are 20 T cell receptor beta chains sequenced from a single sample in a study of T cell responses to AZD1222 COVID-19 vaccine. TCRdb's copy holds only in-frame clones and misses some; the assay was immunoSEQ multiplex PCR. The sample lists 95,000 to 150,000 clones; approximately 85% were seen once. This sample comprised peripheral blood, obtained on day 0 of AZD1222 vaccination. The source of these receptors is an adult in good health.

Written as DNA, the CDR3 is TGTGCCAGCAGTTTCCCGAACACTGAAGCTTTCTTT. Protein: CASSFPNTEAFF. The chain joins TRBV12-3 or TRBV12-4 to TRBJ1-1, with D hard to call. Trimming removed 3 bases at V and 1 base at J, with 3 bases between. The CDR3 totals 12 residues.

This sequence joins TRBV24-1 and TRBJ1-2; D is perhaps TRBD1 (5 bases). Trimming removed 3 bases at V and 4 bases at J, with 23 bases between. This CDR3 contains 18 residues. Germline lookup yields CDR1 KGHDR and CDR2 SFDVKD. The chain's CDR3 is CATSDGPSNRDRSYGYTF. The CDR3 DNA follows: TGTGCCACCAGTGATGGCCCCTCAAATCGTGACAGATCCTATGGCTACACCTTC.

This chain connects TRBV13 to TRBJ1-1; D gene unclear. This CDR3 has 13 amino acids. Trimming took off 1 base at V and 3 bases at J, with 6 bases between the two ends. Germline CDR1 is PRHDT and CDR2 is FYEKMQ (reference sequence). CDR3 amino acids: CASSLASDTEAFF. The CDR3 nucleotides read TGTGCCAGCAGCTTAGCGTCTGACACTGAAGCTTTCTTT.

The V call is TRBV5-5, the J call TRBJ2-3; 7 bases are shared with TRBD2. This CDR3 is built from 17 residues. Trimming took 0 bases from V and 2 from J; bases not matched to a gene: 9. Germline-derived CDR1 and CDR2 are SGHKS and YYEKEE (reference sequence). In DNA form, the CDR3 reads TGTGCCAGCAGCTTGGCAGCGGGACTCAAAGTCACAGATACGCAGTATTTT. Encoded protein: CASSLAAGLKVTDTQYF.

The CDR3 sequence is CARSFDPGLPYEQYF. The CDR3 nucleotides read TGTGCCAGAAGCTTTGACCCGGGGTTGCCCTACGAGCAGTACTTC. The chain carries TRBV5-3 and TRBJ2-7, with D maybe TRBD2 (5 bases). TRBV5-3 falls under the ORF class, with uncertain function. V shed 2 bases and J shed 2 bases, with 14 bases lying between them. This CDR3 has 15 residues.

J is TRBJ2-1 and V is TRBV5-5, with 9 bases matching TRBD1. In germline, CDR1 is SGHKS, CDR2 YYEKEE (reference sequence). V shed 6 bases and J 10 bases; nucleotides not matched to a gene: 17. This CDR3 has 16 amino acids. The CDR3 bases are TGTGCCAGCACGACGCCCCGGACCGGGACAGGGAACGAGCAGTTCTTC. It is translated as CASTTPRTGTGNEQFF. Combining the CDR3 with reference TRBV5-5 and TRBJ2-1 gives the whole variable domain DAGVTQSPTHLIKTRGQQVTLRCSPISGHKSVSWYQQVLGQGPQFIFQYYEKEERGRGNFPDRFSARQFPNYSSELNVNALLLGDSALYLCASTTPRTGTGNEQFFGPGTRLTVL.

This clone was detected a few times. This chain connects TRBV9 to TRBJ1-3; D call uncertain. V was pared by 0 bases and J by 4 bases, with 8 bases between. The CDR3 runs to 14 residues. CDR1 SGDLS and CDR2 YYNGEE come from the germline V gene. This chain's CDR3 is CASSVVPDGNTIYF. CDR3 nucleotides: TGTGCCAGCAGCGTAGTCCCCGACGGAAACACCATATATTTT. The full variable domain, with the rest looked up from reference TRBV9 and TRBJ1-3, is DSGVTQTPKHLITATGQRVTLRCSPRSGDLSVYWYQQSLDQGLQFLIQYYNGEERAKGNILERFSAQQFPDLHSELNLSSLELGDSALYFCASSVVPDGNTIYFGEGSWLTVV.

The count of this clone is one. The chain is built from TRBV6-5 and TRBJ2-7, with 8 nucleotides matching TRBD1. V was clipped by 3 bases and J by 3 bases; unmatched bases: 4. CDR3 length: 14 amino acids. Per germline, CDR1 MNHEY and CDR2 SVGAGI. CDR3 in amino acids: CASSYRGQVYEQYF. CDR3 nucleotides: TGTGCCAGCAGTTATCGGGGACAGGTCTACGAGCAGTACTTC.

This clone appeared once. This chain connects TRBV9 to TRBJ2-1, with TRBD2 as a possible D gene (6 bases). CDR1 and CDR2 from the germline V gene are SGDLS and YYNGEE. The V end was cut by 3 bases, the J end by 0 bases, with 13 bases between. The CDR3 runs to 16 residues. CDR3 in DNA: TGTGCCAGCAGCGCGCTAGCGCCCAGCTCCTACAATGAGCAGTTCTTC. This encodes CASSALAPSSYNEQFF.

This sequence joins TRBV7-8 and TRBJ2-1, with a weak D call TRBD1 (6 bases). The length of the CDR3 is 12 residues. The germline V gene encodes CDR1 SGHVS and CDR2 FQNEAQ. Trimming took 6 bases from V and 7 from J, leaving 10 bases between them. CDR3 residues: CASSFRGNEQFF. In DNA form, the CDR3 reads TGTGCCAGCAGTTTTAGGGGGAATGAGCAGTTCTTC.

The rearrangement joins TRBV6-6 to TRBJ1-2, with D possibly matching TRBD1 (5 bases). Per the germline V gene, CDR1 is MNHNY and CDR2 is SVGAGI (reference sequence). The V end lost 5 bases, the J end lost 3 bases, and 13 bases lay between the germline ends. This CDR3 contains 14 residues. CDR3 in DNA: TGTGCCAGCAGTACGGGAGGGGCGCACTATGGCTACACCTTC. Protein: CASSTGGAHYGYTF.

This chain uses TRBV14 with TRBJ2-7; D not certain. The CDR3 totals 16 residues. Per the germline V gene, CDR1 is SGHDN and CDR2 is FVKESK. Deletions cut 0 bases from V and 0 bases from J, with 12 bases between. This CDR3 is CASSQDTMTSSYEQYF. Written as DNA, the CDR3 is TGTGCCAGCAGCCAAGATACCATGACGAGCTCCTACGAGCAGTACTTC.

A word on this clone: An end of the junction differs from the germline gene, which may be a read error. This chain links TRBV11-2 with TRBJ2-7, with a weak D call TRBD2 (5 bases). The germline CDR1 and CDR2 sequences are SGHAT and FQNNGV. The CDR3 has 12 amino acids. The CDR3: CASSLGAGPGEF. In nucleotides, the CDR3 is TGTGCCAGCAGCTTAGGCGCAGGTCCCGGGGAATTC.

This clone appeared a few times. The V gene is TRBV15, the J gene TRBJ2-7, with TRBD1 identical over 7 bases. V was pared by 6 bases and J by 7 bases, with 15 bases of the junction left unmatched. Looked up from germline, CDR1 is LNHNV and CDR2 is YYDKDF (reference sequence). The CDR3 runs 15 residues. This chain's CDR3 is CATSKLTGNMKEQYF. DNA of the CDR3: TGTGCCACCAGTAAACTGACAGGGAATATGAAGGAGCAGTACTTC.

The CDR3 DNA follows: TGTGCCAGCAGTCATCAAGGGGGGATAGAAGAGACCCAGTACTTC. It codes for CASSHQGGIEETQYF. The V call is TRBV6-2 or TRBV6-3, the J call TRBJ2-5; D might be TRBD1 or TRBD2, each matching 6 bases. CDR3 size: 15 residues. Trimming removed 5 bases at V and 3 bases at J, with 16 bases between. Germline assignment: CDR1 MNHEY and CDR2 SVGEGT.

This chain joins TRBV7-2 and TRBJ2-5; D unclear. The CDR3 consists of 11 residues. Trimming shortened V by 4 bases and J by 3 bases, and 3 bases separated the two germline ends. CDR1 is SGHTA, CDR2 FQGNSA, per germline. CDR3 bases: TGTGCCAGCAGCTCGGAAGAGACCCAGTACTTC. Amino acid sequence: CASSSEETQYF.

The V call is TRBV4-3, the J call TRBJ2-3; 9 bases fit TRBD2. CDR3 length: 17 residues. CDR1 is LGHNA, CDR2 YSLEER, per germline. Trimming removed 0 bases from V and 4 bases from J; junction bases left unmatched: 8. Written as DNA, the CDR3 is TGCGCCAGCAGCCAAGATTGGGGCGGGAGGGCCTCAGATACGCAGTATTTT. Translating gives CASSQDWGGRASDTQYF.

The CDR3 region is CASSNGVAYQPQHF. CDR3 nucleotide sequence: TGTGCCAGCAGCAACGGGGTAGCCTATCAGCCCCAGCATTTT. The genes are TRBV6-2 or TRBV6-3 and TRBJ1-5, with D unclear. CDR1 MNHEY and CDR2 SVGEGT come from the germline V gene. Trimming stripped 6 bases from V and 5 bases from J, with 14 bases between. CDR3 size: 14 residues.

The sample holds one count of this clone. The rearrangement links TRBV5-4 to TRBJ1-6; perhaps TRBD1 as D (6 bases). The V end was cut by 4 bases, the J end by 8 bases, with 13 bases between. Germline assignment: CDR1 SGHNT and CDR2 YYREEE (reference sequence). The CDR3 is 14 residues long. The CDR3 is CASSLGQLDSPLHF. In DNA, the CDR3 is TGTGCCAGCAGCCTGGGACAACTTGATTCACCCCTCCACTTT.

J is TRBJ2-5 and V is TRBV14, with 9 bases aligning to TRBD2. With V trimmed by 1 base and J by 5 bases, 8 bases remained unmatched. This CDR3 has 16 amino acids. From germline, CDR1 is SGHDN and CDR2 FVKESK. CDR3 in amino acids: CASSQGLAEGWETQYF. In DNA, the CDR3 is TGTGCCAGCAGCCAAGGACTAGCGGAGGGTTGGGAGACCCAGTACTTC. Supplemented by reference TRBV14 and TRBJ2-5, the full variable domain reads EAGVTQFPSHSVIEKGQTVTLRCDPISGHDNLYWYRRVMGKEIKFLLHFVKESKQDESGMPNNRFLAERTGGTYSTLKVQPAELEDSGVYFCASSQGLAEGWETQYFGPGTRLLVL.